Given below is one TCR beta chain in context. Germline CDR1 and CDR2: MNHEY and SMNVEV (reference sequence). The ends lost 6 bases at V and 2 bases at J; junction bases unmatched: 12. The CDR3 length is 19 residues. These data are taken from a study of blood T cell repertoires in COVID-19. On the study more broadly: Material from acute and convalescent COVID-19 was sourced from the United States, Italy and Spain. The cDNA or gDNA used as material had been derived from T cells, B-cell-depleted T cells, or PBMCs.

This table comes from immunoSEQ multiplex PCR, and its TCRdb copy is limited to in-frame clones, with some not included. The sample lists 200,000 to 300,000 clones; roughly 80% were seen once. The specimen was peripheral blood. The TCR sequence derives from a woman aged 18-29 years with acute or convalescent COVID-19. V and J are TRBV27 and TRBJ2-2, with 13 positions matching TRBD2. The CDR3 reads CASSQKGLAGPRNTGELFF. CDR3 DNA: TGTGCCAGCAGCCAGAAGGGACTAGCGGGACCTAGAAACACCGGGGAGCTGTTTTTT.